This TCR beta chain was identified in a study of OX40 agonist ivuxolimab in advanced cancers. Whole-study context: Anti-PD-1, anti-PD-L1 or anti-CTLA-4 therapy given earlier was allowed, and approximately 40% had some.

The sampling schedule covered blood at baseline, cycle 4 day 1, and cycle 7 day 1. V shed 3 bases and J shed 4 bases, with 10 bases lying between them. The CDR3 is 14 amino acids. CDR1 and CDR2 (germline): MDHEN, SYDVKM. The data were produced by immunoSEQ multiplex PCR, yet TCRdb's version contains in-frame clones alone and is incomplete. The sample carries some 150,000 clones, about nine tenths recorded once. Study-level results: Some of the nonresponding patients also showed low levels of normalized T-cell clonal expansion. Which antigen the expanded peripheral T cells recognized is unknown.

Points on this clone: The target antigen is unknown.

The input for sequencing was CD4+ or CD8+ T cells sorted from blood, taken in a trial of the OX40 agonist ivuxolimab. The rearrangement joins TRBV28 to TRBJ1-3; D remains unclear. The clonotype comes from an adult with an advanced solid tumor such as melanoma, head and neck, liver or kidney cancer. Here the CDR3 DNA reads TGTGCCAGCAGTTTCCGACCGCGCGGAAACACCATATATTTT. It encodes CASSFRPRGNTIYF.